This T cell receptor (beta chain) was captured by sequencing in a study of T-cell memory formation after mild COVID-19. The CDR3 consists of 13 residues. Germline lookup yields CDR1 MGHDK and CDR2 SYGVNS. V was clipped by 9 bases and J by 3 bases, with 12 bases between them. After 5'RACE with constant-segment primers, TCR alpha and TCR beta cDNA libraries carrying sample barcodes and UMIs were obtained. MiXCR was run by TCRdb on the 5' RACE reads, yielding one entry per CDR3 protein. The sample includes hundreds of thousands of distinct CDR3 sequences, around 20% of them seen just once. The study's findings and limits: Contracting clones from day 15 to 85 had balanced CD4/CD8; later expanders favoured CD4+.

Remarks on this clonotype: The antigen is undetermined.

The origin of this receptor is a man aged 18 to 29 who had mild COVID-19 (a few samples of this study predate the infection). Cell type and time point are not known. Source material: PBMCs or a T cell subset sorted from them (not recorded which). V is TRBV25-1 and J is TRBJ2-1; D unclear. The CDR3, as DNA: TGTGCCAGAGGCCAGCGTCTCTACAATGAGCAGTTCTTC. Translation: CARGQRLYNEQFF.